Each of the 22 T cell receptor beta chains below was sequenced from the same sample in a study of tumor-infiltrating lymphocytes in primary liver carcinoma. In addition to blood RNA drawn from unsorted whole blood, germline DNA was extracted. From roughly 500 ng total RNA, TCR beta cDNA was generated with a primer in the constant region. Each TCR beta library was derived from three nested multiplex PCR rounds that employed slightly modified ARM-PCR. Amplification in the first two PCR rounds was performed using TRBV1-TRBV30 forward primers and a C-beta reverse primer for around 10 cycles each. TCRdb re-derived calls from the multiplex PCR reads in MiXCR, one entry per CDR3 protein. The table lists about 180,000 distinct CDR3 sequences, 60% of them singletons. Sample: peripheral blood. These TCRs come from a man aged 40-49 years with primary liver carcinoma and hepatitis B virus infection.

This clonotype was found a few times. The rearrangement joins TRBV29-1 to TRBJ1-1; D gene ambiguous. The V gene lost 3 bases and the J gene lost 1 base, with 9 bases spanning the gap. The CDR3 extends over 13 amino acids. The V gene's germline CDR1 is SQVTM and CDR2 ANQGSEA. This chain's CDR3 is CSVDEGKNTEAFF. As DNA, the CDR3 is TGCAGCGTTGATGAAGGGAAGAACACTGAAGCTTTCTTT.

Details on this clonotype: This clone may be a read error of a much larger clone one base away. This chain uses TRBV29-1 with TRBJ2-4, with 7 positions matching TRBD1. Looked up from germline, CDR1 is SQVTM and CDR2 is ANQGSEA. V lost 7 bases, J lost 9 bases, and 9 bases stayed unmatched. The CDR3 has 12 amino acids. The CDR3 loop is CSATGTEGIQYF. CDR3 bases: TGCAGCGCAACCGGGACAGAGGGCATTCAGTACTTC.

V gene TRBV24-1 combines with J gene TRBJ2-3; 12 bases match TRBD2. Germline CDR1 is KGHDR and CDR2 is SFDVKD. CDR3 length: 14 amino acids. The ends lost 8 bases at V and 3 bases at J; junction bases unmatched: 2. CDR3 loop: CATMTSGRTDTQYF. The DNA for the CDR3 is TGTGCCACCATGACTAGCGGGAGAACAGATACGCAGTATTTT.

The chain combines TRBV11-2 with TRBJ2-5, with no clear D. V was pared by 5 bases and J by 5 bases, with 12 bases between. CDR1 SGHAT and CDR2 FQNNGV come from the germline V gene. CDR3 size: 13 residues. The CDR3 is CASSLAHWETQYF. The CDR3 DNA reads as TGTGCCAGCAGCCTTGCGCATTGGGAGACCCAGTACTTC.

Comments on this clonotype: This may arise from a read error, as a much more abundant clone is one base away. V usage is TRBV29-1 and J usage is TRBJ2-5; the match to TRBD1 covers 8 bases. Trimming cost V 7 bases and J 4 bases; bases outside gene matches: 8. CDR1 and CDR2 (germline): SQVTM, ANQGSEA. The CDR3 totals 13 residues. The CDR3 region is CSGETGEGETQYF. In nucleotides, the CDR3 is TGCAGCGGAGAGACAGGGGAAGGAGAGACCCAGTACTTC.

V gene TRBV13 combines with J gene TRBJ1-1; a weak D match, TRBD1 (5 bases). Germline loops: CDR1 PRHDT, CDR2 FYEKMQ (reference sequence). The CDR3 consists of 14 residues. The V end was cut by 2 bases, the J end by 11 bases, with 18 bases between. The CDR3 sequence is CASSLQGTSFNAFF. As DNA, the CDR3 is TGTGCCAGCAGCTTACAAGGGACCTCCTTCAACGCTTTCTTT.

This clonotype was counted between two and nine times. The chain is built from TRBV28 and TRBJ2-1, with TRBD2 matching over 13 bases. CDR1 and CDR2 from the germline V gene are MDHEN and SYDVKM. This CDR3 contains 22 residues. The J segment lost 7 bases and the V segment lost 5 bases, leaving 26 bases of the junction unmatched. CDR3 residues: CASSPGTSGIYLPGVPPNEQFF. The DNA of the CDR3 is TGTGCCAGCAGTCCAGGGACTAGCGGGATATACCTACCCGGCGTACCCCCGAATGAGCAGTTCTTC.

The chain combines TRBV28 with TRBJ2-5; 10 bases fit TRBD2. CDR1 and CDR2 from the germline V gene are MDHEN and SYDVKM. This CDR3 contains 16 residues. J gave up 4 bases and V 5 bases, and 10 bases lay outside the gene matches. The CDR3 is CASSLGGAGGLETQYF. The CDR3, as DNA: TGTGCCAGCAGTCTGGGTGGAGCGGGAGGGCTAGAGACCCAGTACTTC. Combining the CDR3 with reference TRBV28 and TRBJ2-5 gives the whole variable domain DVKVTQSSRYLVKRTGEKVFLECVQDMDHENMFWYRQDPGLGLRLIYFSYDVKMKEKGDIPEGYSVSREKKERFSLILESASTNQTSMYLCASSLGGAGGLETQYFGPGTRLLVL.

This clonotype was observed a few times. The genes are TRBV14 and TRBJ2-7; D possibly corresponds to TRBD2 (5 bases). The germline CDR1 and CDR2 sequences are SGHDN and FVKESK. With 1 base removed from V and 5 bases from J, the gap between germline ends came to 15 bases. The CDR3 length is 15 residues. The CDR3 loop is CASSQGEKAGNEQYF. The CDR3 bases are TGTGCCAGCAGCCAAGGGGAGAAGGCCGGCAACGAGCAGTACTTC.

In its sample, this clonotype was seen many times. The chain has TRBV11-1 and TRBJ2-3, with D unclear. Trimming took off 5 bases at V and 4 bases at J, with 10 bases between the two ends. The germline gives CDR1 SGHAT, CDR2 FQDESV (reference sequence). CDR3 length: 13 amino acids. As DNA, the CDR3 is TGTGCCAGCAGCCCGTCGACCGCAGATACGCAGTATTTT. Amino acids: CASSPSTADTQYF.

V gene TRBV6-6 combines with J gene TRBJ2-1, with a weak D call TRBD2 (6 bases). The CDR3 is 14 amino acids. Looked up from germline, CDR1 is MNHNY and CDR2 is SVGAGI (reference sequence). Deletions cut 4 bases from V and 6 bases from J, with 13 bases between. CDR3 region: CASSLLLTSNEQFF. In DNA form, the CDR3 reads TGTGCCAGCAGTTTACTCCTGACTAGCAATGAGCAGTTCTTC.

This clonotype has a single count. This chain links TRBV29-1 with TRBJ2-3, with TRBD1 matching over 8 bases. Per the germline V gene, CDR1 is SQVTM and CDR2 is ANQGSEA. CDR3 size: 14 residues. The CDR3 nucleotides are TGCAATGCTGGACAGGGTGACATCTCCGATACGCAGTATTTT. This sequence encodes CNAGQGDISDTQYF.

V and J are TRBV25-1 and TRBJ1-2, with unresolved D. Germline values: CDR1 MGHDK, CDR2 SYGVNS. The CDR3 has 14 residues. Trimming pared 0 bases from V and 5 bases from J, leaving 10 bases between. CDR3 residues: CASSEYLGEYGYTF. Here the CDR3 DNA reads TGTGCCAGCAGTGAATATTTAGGAGAATATGGCTACACCTTC.

The V call is TRBV11-2, the J call TRBJ2-7; 9 nucleotides match TRBD1. The germline V gene encodes CDR1 SGHAT and CDR2 FQNNGV. The CDR3 sequence is 13 residues long. The CDR3 sequence: CTNSTDRGREQYF. The DNA of the CDR3 is TGTACCAACAGCACGGACAGGGGTCGCGAGCAGTACTTC.

This chain uses TRBV11-2 with TRBJ2-3; D assignment may be TRBD1 or TRBD2 (6 bases each). The CDR3 sequence is 16 residues long. Trimming shortened V by 10 bases and J by 0 bases, and 20 bases separated the two germline ends. In germline, CDR1 is SGHAT, CDR2 FQNNGV. CDR3: CANNLEYGGSTDTQYF. CDR3 sequence (DNA): TGTGCCAACAACTTAGAGTACGGGGGCAGCACAGATACGCAGTATTTT.

The CDR3 reads CASSQGPREGRCEQFF. The DNA for the CDR3 is TGCGCCAGCAGCCAAGGTCCCCGGGAGGGCCGATGTGAGCAGTTCTTC. This chain joins TRBV4-1 and TRBJ2-1; 8 bases line up with TRBD2. The V gene's germline CDR1 is MGHRA and CDR2 YSYEKL. V was clipped by 1 base and J by 9 bases; unmatched bases: 11. The length of the CDR3 is 16 residues.

The V gene is TRBV10-3, the J gene TRBJ2-5, with D possibly matching TRBD2 (6 bases). The V end lost 5 bases, the J end lost 5 bases, and 18 bases lay between the germline ends. Germline assignment: CDR1 ENHRY and CDR2 SYGVKD. The CDR3 is 15 residues long. CDR3 sequence (DNA): TGTGCCATCAGTCCGGGGACTGGGTCGGGGGAGACCCAGTACTTC. Translated: CAISPGTGSGETQYF.

The table lists this clonotype with many counts. The V and J genes are TRBV10-3 and TRBJ2-3; 11 bases agree with TRBD2. Trimming removed 10 bases from V and 2 bases from J; junction bases left unmatched: 5. CDR1 is ENHRY, CDR2 SYGVKD, per germline. The CDR3 length is 14 residues. The CDR3 nucleotides read TGTGCCAGTAGCGGGAGGGCTACCACAGATACGCAGTATTTT. The encoded protein is CASSGRATTDTQYF.

The J gene is TRBJ1-5, the V gene TRBV6-1; D gene uncertain. The germline CDR1 and CDR2 sequences are MNHNS and SASEGT. The CDR3 sequence is 14 residues long. V lost 1 base to trimming and J lost 6 bases, with 10 bases between them. The CDR3 DNA reads TGTGCCAGCAGTGAAGTAGGGCTAGGTCAGCCCCAGCATTTT. Encoded protein: CASSEVGLGQPQHF.

The chain has TRBV6-2 or TRBV6-3 and TRBJ1-1; 9 bases fit TRBD1. This CDR3 has 15 amino acids. Germline V CDR1 and CDR2: MNHEY, SVGEGT. Trimming took 6 bases from V and 1 from J; bases not matched to a gene: 6. The CDR3 here is CASSRGQGWNTEAFF. In DNA form, the CDR3 reads TGTGCCAGCAGCCGGGGACAGGGATGGAACACTGAAGCTTTCTTT.

This clonotype was observed many times. The chain combines TRBV11-2 with TRBJ2-1, with no clear D. The ends were cut back, 0 bases at V and 8 bases at J, with 14 bases in the middle. Germline-derived CDR1 and CDR2 are SGHAT and FQNNGV. The CDR3 is 15 residues long. In nucleotides, the CDR3 is TGTGCCAGCAGCTTAGATGGTCCACCAGTCGATGAGCAGTTCTTC. As protein: CASSLDGPPVDEQFF.

The chain recombines TRBV7-9 with TRBJ2-7; tentatively, D is TRBD2 (6 bases). This CDR3 has 14 amino acids. The germline CDR1 and CDR2 sequences are SEHNR and FQNEAQ (reference sequence). V was cut by 4 bases and J by 2 bases, with 12 bases left in between. The CDR3, as DNA: TGTGCCAGCAGCTCAACGGGACTTCCCTACGAGCAGTACTTC. Protein sequence: CASSSTGLPYEQYF.